Reported below is one T cell receptor (beta chain). V lost 0 bases to trimming and J lost 5 bases; unmatched junction nucleotides: 5. The length of the CDR3 is 15 residues. Germline V gives CDR1 SGHTA, CDR2 FQGNSA. This record belongs to a study of blood T cell repertoires in COVID-19. One Seattle source followed patients from active infection through their disease course. TCRdb's copy holds only in-frame clones and misses some; the assay was immunoSEQ multiplex PCR. The data show some 200,000 clones, with approximately 86% seen just once and around 1.3% held by the top ten. The chain has TRBV7-2 and TRBJ2-5, with 8 bases aligning to TRBD2. The receptor was isolated from a woman aged 25-40 years with COVID-19, enrolled during active disease. Source material: peripheral blood. The CDR3 nucleotides read TGTGCCAGCAGCTTAGCAAGCGGGGGTAGGGAGACCCAGTACTTC. Protein sequence: CASSLASGGRETQYF.